These T cell receptor beta chains were read from a single sample in a study of T cell responses to AZD1222 COVID-19 vaccine. The repertoire was sequenced with immunoSEQ multiplex PCR; TCRdb's copy has only in-frame clones and lacks some. The sample gives 150,000 or so clones, about 90% of which show up once; 2.8% is in the top ten. Sequencing used peripheral blood, obtained on day 0 of MenACWY control vaccination. Every receptor here comes from an adult in good health. CDR3s include the opening cysteine and the closing phenylalanine or tryptophan. The order of the fields is D gene, J gene, V gene, clone size, CDR3 DNA, CDR3 protein. The D gene is left open where the match is weak. Rows may omit the clone size; those that give it use once, few, many or a size class.

>NA|TRBJ1-5|TRBV27|once
TGTGCCAGCAGCCTCGCCTGGGGGGGAAATCAGCCCCAGCATTTT
CASSLAWGGNQPQHF
>NA|TRBJ1-2|TRBV5-1|NA
TGCGCCAGCAGCTTGGAACAGGGACATGGCTACACCTTC
CASSLEQGHGYTF
>TRBD2|TRBJ2-1|TRBV24-1|few
TGTGCCACCAGTGAGCCACACGGGACTAGCGGGACCTACAATGAGCAGTTCTTC
CATSEPHGTSGTYNEQFF
>TRBD1|TRBJ1-1|TRBV7-9|NA
TGTGCCAGCAGCCCTTGGACAGGGGCCACTGAAGCTTTCTTT
CASSPWTGATEAFF
>NA|TRBJ2-3|TRBV28|NA
TGTGCCAGCAGTCTCCCCAGGGATAGCACAGATACGCAGTATTTT
CASSLPRDSTDTQYF
>NA|TRBJ1-2|TRBV30|NA
TGTGCCTGGGGGGGATCAGAGGATGAGGTAGACTATGGCTACACCTTC
CAWGGSEDEVDYGYTF
>TRBD2|TRBJ2-1|TRBV7-3|NA
TGTGCCAGCAGCCTAGCGGGCTCCTACAATGAGCAGTTCTTC
CASSLAGSYNEQFF
>NA|TRBJ1-1|TRBV27|NA
TGTGCCAGCAGCAGTGTTCGGAACACTGAAGCTTTCTTT
CASSSVRNTEAFF
>NA|TRBJ1-1|TRBV6-5|NA
TGTGCCAGCAGGGGCCGGGCCGCTTATGAAGCTTTCTTT
CASRGRAAYEAFF
>NA|TRBJ1-5|TRBV6-4|NA
TGTGCCAGCAGTGAGGGCTTCGGGGGCAATCAGCCCCAGCATTTT
CASSEGFGGNQPQHF
>NA|TRBJ2-5|TRBV7-9|NA
TGTGCCAGCAGCCCGACAGGCCAAGAGACCCAGTACTTC
CASSPTGQETQYF
>NA|TRBJ2-5|TRBV19|NA
TGTGCCAGTAGTATCCTTCCGGGACAAGGCAGGTGGGAGACCCAGTACTTC
CASSILPGQGRWETQYF
>TRBD1|TRBJ1-2|TRBV30|NA
TGTGCCTGGAGTGTACGAGGGACAGGCTATGGCTACACCTTC
CAWSVRGTGYGYTF
>NA|TRBJ1-3|TRBV4-1|NA
TGCGCCAGCAGCCACCGAACAACGGCGGGGGAAAGGTCTGGAAACACCATATATTTT
CASSHRTTAGERSGNTIYF
>NA|TRBJ2-1|TRBV27|NA
TGTGCCAGCAGTTTATCGAGGGAGGGGGCGTCCTACAATGAGCAGTTCTTC
CASSLSREGASYNEQFF
>NA|TRBJ1-5|TRBV12-2|once
TGTGCAAGTCGCTGTCAGTATAGCAATCAGCCCCAGCATTTT
CASRCQYSNQPQHF
>TRBD1|TRBJ1-1|TRBV27|NA
TGTGCCAGCAGTTTAAGGGGACAGGGGAGTCGAACTGAAGCTTTCTTT
CASSLRGQGSRTEAFF
>NA|TRBJ1-5|TRBV2|once
TGTGCCAGCAGTGAAGAGGGCGGCAATCAGCCCCAGCATTTT
CASSEEGGNQPQHF
>TRBD1|TRBJ2-7|TRBV2|few
TGTGCCAGCGGGACCTTGAGGGGACAGACCTACGAGCAGTACTTC
CASGTLRGQTYEQYF
>TRBD2|TRBJ2-7|TRBV11-2|NA
TGTGCCAGCAGCCCGGGGACTAGCGGGAGCTACGAGCAGTACTTC
CASSPGTSGSYEQYF
>TRBD1|TRBJ2-7|TRBV7-9|NA
TGTGCCAGCAGCCACGGCAAGACGGGACAGGGAATCTACGAGCAGTACTTC
CASSHGKTGQGIYEQYF
>NA|TRBJ1-5|TRBV11-2|NA
TGTGCCAGCAGCGAGAGGGAGGGGATGGGGCAGCCCCAGCATTTT
CASSEREGMGQPQHF
>TRBD1|TRBJ1-2|TRBV7-8|NA
TGTGCCAGCAGCTTAGGGGACAGGGGCGTACTCTATGGCTACACCTTC
CASSLGDRGVLYGYTF
>NA|TRBJ1-1|TRBV7-8|NA
TGTGCCAGCAGCCCTCCCCTGAACACTGAAGCTTTCTTT
CASSPPLNTEAFF
>NA|TRBJ1-3|TRBV6-5|once
TGTGCCAGCAGTTCAGGGAAGATCTCTGGAAACACCATATATTTT
CASSSGKISGNTIYF
>NA|TRBJ1-2|TRBV18|NA
TGTGCCAGCTCACCACTGGACTCATCCCCGTACTATGGCTACACCTTC
CASSPLDSSPYYGYTF
>TRBD1|TRBJ2-7|TRBV2|NA
TGTGCCAGCAGTGAACCCGGGACAGTTCAGTACTTC
CASSEPGTVQYF
>NA|TRBJ1-1|TRBV19|NA
TGTGCCAGTAACTCTCCGGGGATTCGGAACACTGAAGCTTTCTTT
CASNSPGIRNTEAFF
>TRBD2|TRBJ2-1|TRBV7-9|NA
TGTGCCGTCGGAGCTAGCGGGATTTTATACAATGAGCAGTTCTTC
CAVGASGILYNEQFF
>TRBD2|TRBJ2-3|TRBV6-5|NA
TGTGCCAGCAGTTATAGCGGGGGGGTCGGGACAGATACGCAGTATTTT
CASSYSGGVGTDTQYF
>TRBD1|TRBJ1-1|TRBV15|NA
TGTGCCACCAGCACCTGGACAGGGGGTGGAGCTTTCTTT
CATSTWTGGGAFF
>NA|TRBJ1-2|TRBV19|NA
TGTGCCAGCCGGGACAACTATGGCTACACCTTC
CASRDNYGYTF
>NA|TRBJ1-3|TRBV4-1|NA
TGCGCCAGCAGCCAAGAGCGCTCTGGAAACACCATATATTTT
CASSQERSGNTIYF
>NA|TRBJ2-3|TRBV5-1|NA
TGCGCCAGCAGCTTGGGAAGCACAGATACGCAGTATTTT
CASSLGSTDTQYF
>TRBD1|TRBJ1-5|TRBV4-1|NA
TGCGCCAGCAGCGGGGGACAGCTTTATCAGCCCCAGCATTTT
CASSGGQLYQPQHF
>NA|TRBJ2-7|TRBV6-5|NA
TGTGCCAGCACTAAGGCATCTTACGAGCAGTACTTC
CASTKASYEQYF
>NA|TRBJ2-6|TRBV28|NA
TGTGCCAGCACCCAGAGGGGTTCTGGGGCCAACGTCCTGACTTTC
CASTQRGSGANVLTF
>TRBD1|TRBJ2-3|TRBV24-1|NA
TGTGCCACCAGTGATGGGCCGGGACAGACCAGCACAGATACGCAGTATTTT
CATSDGPGQTSTDTQYF
>NA|TRBJ1-2|TRBV7-9|NA
TGTGCCAGCAGCCCGACGTGGACGCTATTAGTTAACTATGGCTACACCTTC
CASSPTWTLLVNYGYTF
>NA|TRBJ2-7|TRBV27|once
TGTGCCAGCAGTTTTCCGGGGATGGCTGGCGAGCAGTACTTC
CASSFPGMAGEQYF
>NA|TRBJ1-2|TRBV18|NA
TGTGCCAGCTCACCGACGACACGAAACTATGGCTACACCTTC
CASSPTTRNYGYTF
>TRBD2|TRBJ2-2|TRBV4-2|NA
TGTGCCAGCAGCCATACAAGCGGGAGGCGGACCGGGGAGCTGTTTTTT
CASSHTSGRRTGELFF
>TRBD1|TRBJ1-5|TRBV10-3|NA
TGTGCCATCAGTGCCGCGGGACAGGTTAATCAGCCCCAGCATTTT
CAISAAGQVNQPQHF
>NA|TRBJ1-5|TRBV21-1|NA
TGTGCCCCCCGGGGGTTGGACAATCAGCCCCAGCATTTT
CAPRGLDNQPQHF
>NA|TRBJ2-7|TRBV4-1|NA
TGCGCCAGCAGCCAAACGGGGGCAGGATCCTACGAGCAGTACTTC
CASSQTGAGSYEQYF
>NA|TRBJ1-1|TRBV13|NA
TGTGCCAGCAGCTTGGGAGTGGGGGACACTGAAGCTTTCTTT
CASSLGVGDTEAFF
>NA|TRBJ1-2|TRBV9|NA
TGTGCCAGCAGCGTAGGATGCAGCTACACCTTC
CASSVGCSYTF
>NA|TRBJ1-2|TRBV6-5|NA
TGTGCCAGCAGTTACTGGACAGATTCAAACTATGGCTACACCTTC
CASSYWTDSNYGYTF
>NA|TRBJ2-7|TRBV21-1|NA
TGTGCCAGCAGCATTCCCCATAGCGGGAGGTGGTACGAGCAGTACTTC
CASSIPHSGRWYEQYF
>TRBD1|TRBJ1-6|TRBV30|once
TGTGCCTGGAGTCGGGCAGGGGGCAAATCACCCCTCCACTTT
CAWSRAGGKSPLHF
>NA|TRBJ1-6|TRBV6-6|NA
TGTGCCAGCAGTTACTCGGGGAGTAGTTCACCCCTCCACTTT
CASSYSGSSSPLHF